The 10 T cell receptor beta chains presented below share a single source sample, sequenced in a study of identical twins. MiXCR, applied by TCRdb to the 5' RACE reads, yields one record per CDR3 protein. This sample has a few hundred thousand distinct CDR3 sequences; around 9.6% occur once, and the top ten carry approximately 3%. The data also belong to a second study, concerning yellow fever vaccine responses in identical twins.

The source material was PBMCs. Receptors originate from a woman between 18 and 29 years old in good health.

This clonotype was counted many times. This sequence joins TRBV28 and TRBJ2-7; TRBD1 agrees at 9 bases. Germline assignment: CDR1 MDHEN and CDR2 SYDVKM. CDR3 length: 15 amino acids. The V gene end was trimmed by 4 bases and the J gene end by 0 bases; junction bases not matched to a gene: 4. The CDR3 sequence is CASSYRQGGSYEQYF. The CDR3 region has the DNA TGTGCCAGCAGTTACCGACAGGGGGGCTCCTACGAGCAGTACTTC.

The chain recombines TRBV30 with TRBJ1-5; tentatively, D is TRBD1 (5 bases). Trimming took off 2 bases at V and 7 bases at J, with 12 bases between the two ends. The CDR3 is made up of 13 amino acids. Per the germline V gene, CDR1 is GTSNPN and CDR2 is SVGIG (reference sequence). CDR3 nucleotides: TGTGCCTGGAGTTCAGGCAGGGTGCAGCCCCAGCATTTT. It codes for CAWSSGRVQPQHF.

This clonotype has at least ten counts. The CDR3, as DNA: TGTGCCAGCAGTTTATCTGATCTGAACACTGAAGCTTTCTTT. Residues: CASSLSDLNTEAFF. The chain joins TRBV6-5 to TRBJ1-1; D is unclear. V was shortened by 4 bases and J by 0 bases, with 9 bases between the two germline ends. The CDR3 spans 14 residues. Germline V CDR1 and CDR2: MNHEY, SVGAGI.

The V call is TRBV9, the J call TRBJ2-3, with D possibly matching TRBD1 (6 bases). The CDR3 spans 16 residues. Germline V lookup: CDR1 SGDLS, CDR2 YYNGEE. Between the trimmed V and J ends, which lost 0 bases and 3 bases, there was a span of 14 bases. CDR3 residues: CASSVGPAGVTDTQYF. The CDR3 DNA follows: TGTGCCAGCAGCGTAGGACCCGCAGGGGTAACAGATACGCAGTATTTT. The full variable domain, rest sourced from reference TRBV9 and TRBJ2-3, is DSGVTQTPKHLITATGQRVTLRCSPRSGDLSVYWYQQSLDQGLQFLIQYYNGEERAKGNILERFSAQQFPDLHSELNLSSLELGDSALYFCASSVGPAGVTDTQYFGPGTRLTVL.

This clonotype was seen only a few times. The J gene is TRBJ1-1, the V gene TRBV30; D not certain. Germline V CDR1 and CDR2: GTSNPN, SVGIG (reference sequence). CDR3 length: 13 residues. V was pared by 1 base and J by 6 bases, with 12 bases between. The CDR3 nucleotides read TGTGCCTGGAGTGACATTGAGGTGTCTGAAGCTTTCTTT. Amino acid sequence: CAWSDIEVSEAFF.

The chain recombines TRBV7-9 with TRBJ2-5, with D perhaps assigned TRBD1 or TRBD2 (5 bases each). Germline V lookup: CDR1 SEHNR, CDR2 FQNEAQ (reference sequence). CDR3 length: 16 amino acids. V lost 4 bases and J lost 0, with 15 bases in between. CDR3 protein: CASSSTGGPNQETQYF. CDR3 DNA sequence: TGTGCCAGCAGCTCTACAGGAGGACCGAACCAAGAGACCCAGTACTTC. Drawing the rest from reference TRBV7-9 and TRBJ2-5, the complete variable domain is DTGVSQNPRHKITKRGQNVTFRCDPISEHNRLYWYRQTLGQGPEFLTYFQNEAQLEKSRLLSDRFSAERPKGSFSTLEIQRTEQGDSAMYLCASSSTGGPNQETQYFGPGTRLLVL.

This clonotype came up a few times. The V gene is TRBV20-1, the J gene TRBJ2-3, with D possibly TRBD2 on 5 matching bases. Germline assignment: CDR1 DFQATT and CDR2 SNEGSKA (reference sequence). This CDR3 spans 14 amino acids. The V and J ends lost 3 bases and 2 bases respectively, with 12 bases between them. The CDR3 region is CSASLRGSTDTQYF. CDR3 coding DNA: TGCAGTGCTAGTCTCCGGGGATCCACAGATACGCAGTATTTT.

The CDR3 spells CASREPSYEQFF. CDR3 nucleotide sequence: TGTGCCAGCAGGGAGCCTTCGTATGAGCAGTTCTTC. The chain links TRBV6-2 or TRBV6-3 to TRBJ2-1; no clear D gene. Trimming shortened V by 6 bases and J by 8 bases, and 11 bases separated the two germline ends. Germline V CDR1 and CDR2: MNHEY, SVGEGT. The CDR3 runs to 12 residues.

V and J are TRBV6-5 and TRBJ2-1, with 12 positions matching TRBD2. The germline gives CDR1 MNHEY, CDR2 SVGAGI. J lost 7 bases, V lost 4 bases, and 8 bases had no gene match. The CDR3 spans 16 residues. In DNA, the CDR3 is TGTGCCAGCAGTTTCACGACTAGCGGGGGCCCTAATGAGCAGTTCTTC. It yields the protein CASSFTTSGGPNEQFF.

The V gene is TRBV12-3 or TRBV12-4, the J gene TRBJ2-7, with D tentatively TRBD2 (6 bases). Trimming stripped 3 bases from V and 5 bases from J, with 14 bases between. The CDR3 loop spans 14 amino acids. The CDR3 DNA sequence: TGTGCCAGCAGTTTGGCGGGGTCCGGGCACGAGCAGTACTTC. This codes for CASSLAGSGHEQYF.